This TCR beta chain was obtained from a study of identical twins. TCRdb reanalysed the 5' RACE reads using MiXCR and keeps one entry per CDR3 protein. The data contain a few hundred thousand distinct CDR3 sequences, 10% to 15% of them singletons. Study-wide results and limits: Possibly, invariant MAIT and iNKT cells partly confounded zero-insertion analyses.

This clonotype occurred a few times. Its antigen is undetermined. The CDR3 is 15 residues long. Per germline, CDR1 DFQATT and CDR2 SNEGSKA (reference sequence). With V trimmed by 1 base and J by 5 bases, 5 bases remained unmatched. These data were likewise used in another study, on yellow fever vaccine responses in identical twins. That report notes: Twins reportedly had a vaccine T cell response that seemed partly convergent, partly personalized.

The sequencing sample was made of memory (CD45RO+) T cells sorted from blood. The V gene is TRBV20-1, the J gene TRBJ2-5, with 12 bases that match TRBD1. The sequence was obtained from a woman aged 18-29 years in good health. The DNA for the CDR3 is TGCAGTGCTAGAGCGGGGACAGGGGGCTGGGAGACCCAGTACTTC. The encoded protein is CSARAGTGGWETQYF.